Listed below are T cell receptor beta chains from one sample, sequenced in a study of regulatory T cells in long-lasting Graves disease. TCRdb reprocessed the multiplex PCR reads via MiXCR and lists one record per CDR3 protein. The repertoire holds 600,000 to 850,000 distinct CDR3 sequences, about 32% seen once, with about 40% in the top ten. The sample was peripheral blood mononuclear cells (PBMCs), taken when the disease was refractory, from a patient treated with antithyroid drugs. All receptors derive from a female donor with Graves disease. Each CDR3 is given with its conserved first and last residue. D genes are given only for firm matches. Not all rows give a size; the values are once, few, many and, for expanded clones, a class.

CDR3: CASRYEGARGYTF
DNA: TGTGCCAGCAGATACGAGGGGGCAAGGGGCTACACCTTC
length: 13
size: many
D: TRBD1
V: TRBV2
J: TRBJ1-2

CDR3: CASSLDYPYYEQYF
DNA: TGTGCCAGCAGCTTAGACTACCCCTATTACGAGCAGTACTTC
length: 14
size: many
D: .
V: TRBV7-2
J: TRBJ2-7

CDR3: CAISSGTENTEAFF
DNA: TGTGCCATCAGTTCCGGGACAGAGAACACTGAAGCTTTCTTT
length: 14
size: .
D: TRBD1
V: TRBV10-3
J: TRBJ1-1

CDR3: CASSHAGPYEQYF
DNA: TGTGCCAGCAGCCACGCGGGGCCCTACGAGCAGTACTTC
length: 13
size: .
D: .
V: TRBV5-6
J: TRBJ2-7

CDR3: CSASRPQGEPWTQYF
DNA: TGCAGTGCTAGCCGGCCTCAGGGGGAGCCCTGGACCCAGTACTTC
length: 15
size: few
D: TRBD1
V: TRBV20-1
J: TRBJ2-5

CDR3: CASSRGGAETEAFF
DNA: TGTGCCAGCAGCCGAGGGGGCGCGGAAACTGAAGCTTTCTTT
length: 14
size: .
D: TRBD1
V: TRBV28
J: TRBJ1-1

CDR3: CASSYSLHQPQHF
DNA: TGTGCCAGCAGTTACTCGCTTCATCAGCCCCAGCATTTT
length: 13
size: few
D: .
V: TRBV6-6
J: TRBJ1-5

CDR3: CASSLDGTSGYEQYF
DNA: TGCGCCAGCAGCTTGGATGGGACTAGCGGTTACGAGCAGTACTTC
length: 15
size: .
D: TRBD2
V: TRBV5-1
J: TRBJ2-7

CDR3: CASGLSGTQETQYF
DNA: TGCGCCAGCGGACTTAGCGGGACCCAAGAGACCCAGTACTTC
length: 14
size: few
D: TRBD2
V: TRBV5-1
J: TRBJ2-5

CDR3: CASSPPVTGYTF
DNA: TGTGCCAGCAGCCCCCCCGTTACCGGCTACACCTTC
length: 12
size: .
D: .
V: TRBV7-3
J: TRBJ1-2

CDR3: CASSQDYRGTEAFF
DNA: TGTGCCAGCAGCCAAGATTATAGGGGCACTGAAGCTTTCTTT
length: 14
size: .
D: .
V: TRBV3-1
J: TRBJ1-1

CDR3: CAISESAGSGNQPQHF
DNA: TGTGCCATCAGTGAGTCCGCAGGGTCGGGCAATCAGCCCCAGCATTTT
length: 16
size: .
D: .
V: TRBV10-3
J: TRBJ1-5

CDR3: CASTPGWGLGQPQHF
DNA: TGTGCCAGCACCCCCGGGTGGGGGTTAGGGCAGCCCCAGCATTTT
length: 15
size: many
D: .
V: TRBV2
J: TRBJ1-5